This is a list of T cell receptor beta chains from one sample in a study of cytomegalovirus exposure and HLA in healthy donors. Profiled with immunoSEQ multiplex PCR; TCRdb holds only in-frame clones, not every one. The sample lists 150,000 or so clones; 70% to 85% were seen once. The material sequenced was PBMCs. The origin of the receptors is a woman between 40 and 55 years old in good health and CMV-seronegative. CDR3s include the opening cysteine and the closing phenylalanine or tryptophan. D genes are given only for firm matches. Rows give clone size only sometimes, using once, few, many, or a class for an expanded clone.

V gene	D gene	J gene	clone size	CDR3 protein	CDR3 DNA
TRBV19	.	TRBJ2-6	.	CASSKYVSSGANVLTF	TGTGCCAGTAGTAAGTACGTCAGCTCTGGGGCCAACGTCCTGACTTTC
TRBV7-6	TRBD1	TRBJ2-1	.	CASSLVGGTGRSEQFF	TGTGCCAGCAGCTTAGTAGGAGGGACAGGGCGTTCTGAGCAGTTCTTC
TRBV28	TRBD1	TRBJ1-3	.	CASRHRDRVGNTIYF	TGTGCCAGCAGACACCGGGACAGGGTAGGAAACACCATATATTTT
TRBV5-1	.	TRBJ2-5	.	CASSPGARVQETQYF	TGCGCCAGCAGCCCTGGAGCCAGGGTCCAAGAGACCCAGTACTTC
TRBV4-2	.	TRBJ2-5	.	CASSQVGPGLAAETQYF	TGTGCCAGCAGCCAAGTAGGACCGGGACTCGCTGCAGAGACCCAGTACTTC
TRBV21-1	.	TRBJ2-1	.	CASVPGRPPSRNEQFF	TGTGCCAGCGTACCGGGGAGGCCTCCTTCCCGCAATGAGCAGTTCTTC
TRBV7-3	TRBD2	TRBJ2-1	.	CASSLTLAGATEQFF	TGTGCCAGCAGCTTAACCCTAGCGGGGGCTACTGAGCAGTTCTTC
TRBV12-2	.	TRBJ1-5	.	CASRFRLRDRLNQPQHF	TGTGCAAGTCGCTTTCGTCTCCGGGACAGACTTAATCAGCCCCAGCATTTT
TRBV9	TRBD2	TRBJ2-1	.	CASSVEFRWGLEQFF	TGTGCCAGCAGCGTAGAATTTCGGTGGGGACTAGAGCAGTTCTTC
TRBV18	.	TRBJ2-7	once	CASSPQAEVTYEQYF	TGTGCCAGCTCACCACAAGCGGAGGTAACCTACGAGCAGTACTTC
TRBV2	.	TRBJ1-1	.	CASSGQPMDTEAFF	TGTGCCAGCAGTGGACAGCCCATGGACACTGAAGCTTTCTTT
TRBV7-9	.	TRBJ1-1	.	CASSLYMNTEAFF	TGTGCCAGCAGCTTATACATGAACACTGAAGCTTTCTTT
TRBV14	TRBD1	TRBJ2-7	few	CASSQGQSYEQYF	TGTGCCAGCAGCCAGGGACAGTCCTACGAGCAGTACTTC
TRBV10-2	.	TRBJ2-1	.	CASSEWGDGEQFF	TGCGCCAGCAGTGAGTGGGGGGATGGGGAGCAGTTCTTC
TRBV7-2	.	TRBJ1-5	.	CASSLEQGYNQPQHF	TGTGCCAGCAGCCTCGAACAGGGTTACAATCAGCCCCAGCATTTT
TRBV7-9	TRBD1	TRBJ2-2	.	CASSFPGQGSITGELFF	TGTGCCAGCAGCTTTCCGGGACAGGGGTCTATCACCGGGGAGCTGTTTTTT
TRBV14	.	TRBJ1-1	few	CASSLAGFTEAFF	TGTGCCAGCAGCCTCGCCGGGTTCACTGAAGCTTTCTTT
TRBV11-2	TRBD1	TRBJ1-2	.	CASSQTGDGYTF	TGTGCCAGCAGCCAGACAGGGGATGGCTACACCTTC
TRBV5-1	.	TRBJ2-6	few	CASGGGGANVLTF	TGCGCCAGCGGGGGCGGTGGGGCCAACGTCCTGACTTTC
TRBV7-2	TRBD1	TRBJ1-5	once	CASSGTGDQPQHF	TGTGCCAGCAGCGGGACAGGGGATCAGCCCCAGCATTTT
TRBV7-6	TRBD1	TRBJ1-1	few	CASSVQGGTEAFF	TGTGCCAGCAGCGTACAGGGGGGCACTGAAGCTTTCTTT
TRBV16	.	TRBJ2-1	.	CASSNLITTHSYNEQFF	TGTGCCAGCAGCAATCTAATCACGACTCACTCCTACAATGAGCAGTTCTTC
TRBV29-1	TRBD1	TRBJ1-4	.	CSVAGTGSEKLFF	TGCAGCGTCGCCGGGACAGGGAGTGAAAAACTGTTTTTT
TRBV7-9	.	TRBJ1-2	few	CASSLGGHYGYTF	TGTGCCAGCAGCTTAGGGGGCCACTATGGCTACACCTTC
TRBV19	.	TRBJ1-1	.	CASSAYRDIDTEAFF	TGTGCCAGTAGTGCCTACAGGGACATCGACACTGAAGCTTTCTTT
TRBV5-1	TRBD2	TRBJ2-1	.	CASSRGLAVYNEQFF	TGCGCCAGCAGCCGGGGACTAGCGGTTTACAATGAGCAGTTCTTC
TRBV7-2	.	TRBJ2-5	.	CASSPGVAAYQETQYF	TGTGCCAGCAGTCCCGGGGTAGCGGCGTACCAAGAGACCCAGTACTTC
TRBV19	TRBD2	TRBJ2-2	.	CASSTTSGWGELFF	TGTGCCAGTAGTACGACTAGCGGATGGGGGGAGCTGTTTTTT
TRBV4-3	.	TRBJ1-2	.	CASSPGGGATRHYGYTF	TGCGCCAGCAGCCCCGGCGGGGGGGCCACAAGACACTATGGCTACACCTTC
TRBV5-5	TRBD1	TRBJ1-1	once	CASSLYWDRGREAFF	TGTGCCAGCAGCTTGTACTGGGACAGGGGGCGAGAAGCTTTCTTT
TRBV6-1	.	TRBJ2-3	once	CATRWYGDTQYF	TGTGCCACTCGGTGGTACGGGGATACGCAGTATTTT
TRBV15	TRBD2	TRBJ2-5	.	CATSRGLGTRRRETQYF	TGTGCCACCAGCAGAGGGCTCGGGACTAGACGCAGAGAGACCCAGTACTTC
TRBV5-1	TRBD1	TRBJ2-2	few	CASSSRQGSTGELFF	TGCGCCAGCAGCTCGAGACAGGGATCGACCGGGGAGCTGTTTTTT
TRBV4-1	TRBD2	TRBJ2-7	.	CASSQVSFERDSDYEQYF	TGCGCCAGCAGCCAAGTAAGCTTCGAGCGGGATTCAGACTACGAGCAGTACTTC
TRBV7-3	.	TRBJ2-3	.	CASSLTLLGDTQYF	TGTGCCAGCAGCTTAACCCTCCTCGGAGATACGCAGTATTTT
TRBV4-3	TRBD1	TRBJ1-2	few	CASSQEGTGFGPYGYTF	TGCGCCAGCAGCCAAGAGGGGACAGGGTTTGGTCCGTATGGCTACACCTTC
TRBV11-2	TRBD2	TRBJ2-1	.	CASSLNAGVSNEQFF	TGTGCCAGCAGCTTAAACGCGGGGGTAAGCAATGAGCAGTTCTTC
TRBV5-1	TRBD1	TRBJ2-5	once	CASSRDSQETQYF	TGCGCCAGCAGTCGGGACAGCCAAGAGACCCAGTACTTC
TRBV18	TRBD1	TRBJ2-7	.	CASSPPGQGAYEQYF	TGTGCCAGCTCACCACCGGGACAGGGGGCCTACGAGCAGTACTTC
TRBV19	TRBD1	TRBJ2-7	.	CASSNPGTGAEQYF	TGTGCCAGTAGTAACCCCGGGACAGGGGCCGAGCAGTACTTC
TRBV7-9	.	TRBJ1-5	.	CASSPTGASNQPQHF	TGTGCCAGCAGTCCCACAGGAGCTAGCAATCAGCCCCAGCATTTT
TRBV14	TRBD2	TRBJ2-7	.	CASSPLAGNEVYEQYF	TGTGCCAGCAGCCCTTTAGCGGGGAACGAGGTTTACGAGCAGTACTTC